This TCR beta chain was retrieved from a study of blood T cells in healthy people across ages. Primed by a sample-barcoded 5' primer and a J-beta primer mix, a second PCR proceeded for about 7 to 11 cycles. Each cDNA was tagged by a template-switch adaptor containing 12 random nucleotides. TCRdb recomputed calls from the 5' RACE reads with MiXCR, one row per CDR3 protein. The repertoire includes about 1.8 million distinct CDR3 sequences, 49% of them detected once, and over 2% sits in the top ten. CDR3 length: 16 amino acids. The germline V gene has CDR1 MGHRA and CDR2 YSYEKL. Trimming shortened V by 0 bases and J by 3 bases, and 14 bases separated the two germline ends.

The chain joins TRBV4-1 to TRBJ2-5; D may be TRBD2 (7 bases). The TCR originated in a woman between 40 and 50 years old in good health. The specimen sequenced was blood. The CDR3 spells CASSQERGGIKETQYF. The CDR3 DNA is TGCGCCAGCAGCCAAGAAAGGGGGGGGATAAAAGAGACCCAGTACTTC.